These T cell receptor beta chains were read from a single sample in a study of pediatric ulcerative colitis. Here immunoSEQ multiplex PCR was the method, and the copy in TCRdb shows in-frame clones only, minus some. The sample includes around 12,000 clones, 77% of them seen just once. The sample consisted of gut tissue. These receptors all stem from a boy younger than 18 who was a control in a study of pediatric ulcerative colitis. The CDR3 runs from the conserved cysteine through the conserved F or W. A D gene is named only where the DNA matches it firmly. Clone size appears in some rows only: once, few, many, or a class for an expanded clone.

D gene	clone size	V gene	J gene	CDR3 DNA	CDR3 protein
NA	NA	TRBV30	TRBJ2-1	TGTGCCTGGAGCCTGGGGGATATCAACAATGAGCAGTTCTTC	CAWSLGDINNEQFF
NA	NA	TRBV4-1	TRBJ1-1	TGCGCCAGCAGCCCCCTAGATGAGAGGAGGAAAGCTTTCTTT	CASSPLDERRKAFF
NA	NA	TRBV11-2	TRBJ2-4	TGTGCCAGCAGCTGGACAGTCCAACGGGGCATTCAGTACTTC	CASSWTVQRGIQYF
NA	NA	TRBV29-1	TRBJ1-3	TGCAGCGCCAACCGCGGGAGTCGCTCTGGAAACACCATATATTTT	CSANRGSRSGNTIYF
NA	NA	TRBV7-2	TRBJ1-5	TGTGCCAGCAGCTTAGCGGGGGAAGGCAATCAGCCCCAGCATTTT	CASSLAGEGNQPQHF
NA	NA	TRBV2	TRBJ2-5	TGTGCCAGCAGTGTTAGACGGAGCCAAGAGACCCAGTACTTC	CASSVRRSQETQYF
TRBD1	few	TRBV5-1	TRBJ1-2	TGCGCCAGCAGCTTGGGAGTAGGGACAGGGTCCGCTCACGGCTACACCTTC	CASSLGVGTGSAHGYTF
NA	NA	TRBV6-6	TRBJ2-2	TGTGCCAGCAGTTTCGGCTGGGGCACCGGGGAGCTGTTTTTT	CASSFGWGTGELFF
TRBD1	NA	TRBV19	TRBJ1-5	TGTGCCAGTAGTGGTCAGGGGGTCAATCAGCCCCAGCATTTT	CASSGQGVNQPQHF
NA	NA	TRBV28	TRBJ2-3	TGTGCCTCACTAGGACCGGGCACAGATACGCAGTATTTT	CASLGPGTDTQYF
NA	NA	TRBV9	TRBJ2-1	TGTGCCAGCAGCCCTCGCATAGGGGTGGAAGAGCAGTTCTTC	CASSPRIGVEEQFF
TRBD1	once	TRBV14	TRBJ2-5	TGTGCCAGCAGCCAAGCGATAGGGGGCGAGACCCAGTACTTC	CASSQAIGGETQYF
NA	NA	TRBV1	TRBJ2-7	TGCACCAGCAGCTCCGGCTCTAGCGGGAGGCTCCAAATCTCCTACGAGCAGTACTTC	CTSSSGSSGRLQISYEQYF
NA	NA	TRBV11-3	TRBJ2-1	TGTGCCAGCAGCTCGCCACAGGGTTCCAACAATGAGCAGTTCTTC	CASSSPQGSNNEQFF
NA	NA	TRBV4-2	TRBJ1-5	TGTGCCAGCAGCCAAGATCGGGGAGGCGGTAGCAATCAGCCCCAGCATTTT	CASSQDRGGGSNQPQHF
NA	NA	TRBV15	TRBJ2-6	TGTGCCACCAGCAGAGATGGGGGCTCTGGGGCCAACGTCCTGACTTTC	CATSRDGGSGANVLTF
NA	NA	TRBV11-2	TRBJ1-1	TGTGCCAGCAGCTTAGCCCCCGCACAAAAAAAGAACACTGAAGCTTTCTTT	CASSLAPAQKKNTEAFF
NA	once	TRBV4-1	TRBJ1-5	TGCGCCAGCAGCCAAGAATCAGGGACAACGCCCCAGCATTTT	CASSQESGTTPQHF
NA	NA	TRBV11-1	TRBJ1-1	TGTGCCAGCAGCCCAGACCTAGGGGAAGCTTTCTTT	CASSPDLGEAFF
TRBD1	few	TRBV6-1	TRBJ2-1	TGTGCCAGCAGTGAACAGGGGGCATACAATGAGCAGTTCTTC	CASSEQGAYNEQFF
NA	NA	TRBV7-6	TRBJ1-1	TGTGCCAGCAGCTTAGGGCAGGGGATGAACACTGAAGCTTTCTTT	CASSLGQGMNTEAFF
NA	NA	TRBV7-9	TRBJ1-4	TGTGCCAGCAGCTTGGGGGACGGGAATGAAAAACTGTTTTTT	CASSLGDGNEKLFF
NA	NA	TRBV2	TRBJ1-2	TGTGCCAGCAGCGACCGGGGCGGCAGTTATGGCTACACCTTC	CASSDRGGSYGYTF
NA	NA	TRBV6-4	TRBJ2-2	TGTGCCAGCGGGTCCAGTGCTAACACCGGGGAGCTGTTTTTT	CASGSSANTGELFF
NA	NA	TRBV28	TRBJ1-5	TGTGCCAGCAGGGGTCTCGATCAGCCCCAGCATTTT	CASRGLDQPQHF
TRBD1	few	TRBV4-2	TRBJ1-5	TGTGCCAGCAGCCAAGATGGGACAGGCAATCAGCCCCAGCATTTT	CASSQDGTGNQPQHF
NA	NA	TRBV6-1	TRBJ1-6	TGTGCCAGCAGTGAATTGAGCTATAATTCACCCCTCCACTTT	CASSELSYNSPLHF
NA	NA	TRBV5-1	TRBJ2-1	TGCGCCAGCAGCGGGAGCTACAATGAGCAGTTCTTC	CASSGSYNEQFF